This record covers a single T cell receptor (beta chain). Its antigen is unknown. No per-base quality is available; no much larger clone lies one base away. Whole blood was collected in K2EDTA tubes by collaborating institutions according to the institutions' own protocols. For TCRbeta analysis, collaborators shipped samples as frozen whole blood, isolated PBMCs, or DNA extracted from either of those sample types. TCRbeta CDR3 regions were amplified from genomic DNA by means of the immunoSEQ Assay, a bias-controlled multiplex PCR. The study's processing was this. The number of nucleated cells in each sample was estimated from the amplification of reference gene primers within the assay. To quantify the absolute abundance of each unique TCRbeta CDR3 rearrangement, sequence reads were collapsed and filtered. For each sample, productive Simpson clonality was calculated as the square root of Simpson's diversity index over productive rearrangements. Held by TCRdb, this immuneACCESS table contains in-frame sequences only and omits some clones. Under half of the omission traces to an unresolved V gene where checked; the cause of the rest is unknown. The D gene and trimming were derived from the DNA, and the V and J assignments and clone size from that table. The sample records about 70,000 clones, roughly 70% of which are singletons. The ten largest clones represent approximately 21% of the sample.

This entry belongs to a study of blood T cell repertoires in COVID-19 (dated by TCRdb to about 2020). For the study in its entirety: The collaborator samples originated in the United States, Italy and Spain and spanned the acute and convalescent phases of COVID-19. The prospective study material was composed of cDNA or gDNA derived from T cells, B-cell-depleted T cells, or PBMCs. Subjects who had been exposed to COVID-19, were actively infected with it, or had recovered from it provided the deeply sampled blood TCRbeta repertoires that made up the dataset. A freely available public database, intended as a resource for researchers studying the immune response to SARS-CoV-2, is where the repertoires were released. Samples were obtained from the ongoing ImmuneRACE study (first 160 participants) and from over a thousand subjects provided by 6 global collaborators. A de-identified subject ID, COVID-19 status, age in years and sex were almost always included in the sample metadata. HLA class I and class II types, where available, came from metadata supplied by the sample provider rather than from assay-based typing. Overall study outcomes, separate from this receptor: The quantity of clinical and demographic metadata differed by source and by participant and was supplied without curation.

Based on the germline V gene, the CDR1 and CDR2 sequences are MDHEN and SYDVKM. V has 3 bases trimmed and J has 0 bases trimmed; junction bases matching no gene number 12. The CDR3 runs 18 residues from the cysteine to the phenylalanine. Here the CDR3 DNA is all that survives: 54 bases in frame from base 1. This sequence originates from an older man with acute or convalescent COVID-19. The chain employs TRBV28 and TRBJ2-7; 9 bases in the junction line up with TRBD2. The sequenced material came from peripheral blood. The CDR3 corresponds to CASSLEGLAGVSSYEQYF. The DNA sequence is TGTGCCAGCAGTTTGGAAGGATTAGCGGGGGTCAGCTCCTACGAGCAGTACTTC.